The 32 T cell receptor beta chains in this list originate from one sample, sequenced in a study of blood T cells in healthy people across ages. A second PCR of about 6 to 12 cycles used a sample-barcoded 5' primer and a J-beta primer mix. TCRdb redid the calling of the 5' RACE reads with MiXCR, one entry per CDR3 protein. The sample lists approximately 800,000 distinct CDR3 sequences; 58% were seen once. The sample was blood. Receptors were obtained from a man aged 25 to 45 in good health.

The CDR3 reads CAISEGQTTLNTEAFF. CDR3 coding DNA: TGTGCCATCAGTGAGGGACAGACAACGTTGAACACTGAAGCTTTCTTT. This rearrangement joins TRBV10-3 to TRBJ1-1; D might be TRBD1 (6 bases). Germline V lookup: CDR1 ENHRY, CDR2 SYGVKD. V shed 2 bases and J shed 0 bases, with 13 bases lying between them. The CDR3 runs 16 residues.

Written as DNA, the CDR3 is TGTGCCAGCAGCAGTGACAGGGCGACCACCGGGGAGCTGTTTTTT. Translating gives CASSSDRATTGELFF. The J gene is TRBJ2-2, the V gene TRBV7-2; 7 positions agree with TRBD1. The trim removed 5 bases at V and 4 bases at J, leaving 7 bases unmatched. Per germline, CDR1 SGHTA and CDR2 FQGNSA. There are 15 residues in the CDR3. The whole variable domain, filled in from reference TRBV7-2 and TRBJ2-2, reads GAGVSQSPSNKVTEKGKDVELRCDPISGHTALYWYRQSLGQGLEFLIYFQGNSAPDKSGLPSDRFSAERTGGSVSTLTIQRTQQEDSAVYLCASSSDRATTGELFFGEGSRLTVL.

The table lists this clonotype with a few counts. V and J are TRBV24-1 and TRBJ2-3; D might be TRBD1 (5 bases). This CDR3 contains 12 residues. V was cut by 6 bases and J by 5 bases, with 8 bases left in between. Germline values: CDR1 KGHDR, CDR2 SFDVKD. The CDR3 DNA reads TGTGCCACCAGTTCCCAGGGAGATACGCAGTATTTT. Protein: CATSSQGDTQYF.

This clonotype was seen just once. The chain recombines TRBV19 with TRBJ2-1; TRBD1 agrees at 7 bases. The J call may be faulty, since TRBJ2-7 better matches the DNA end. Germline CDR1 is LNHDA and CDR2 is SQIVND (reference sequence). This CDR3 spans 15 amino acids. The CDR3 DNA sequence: TGTGCCAGTAGTGGAACAGGGGAGAGTTACAATGAGCAGTACTTC. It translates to CASSGTGESYNEQYF.

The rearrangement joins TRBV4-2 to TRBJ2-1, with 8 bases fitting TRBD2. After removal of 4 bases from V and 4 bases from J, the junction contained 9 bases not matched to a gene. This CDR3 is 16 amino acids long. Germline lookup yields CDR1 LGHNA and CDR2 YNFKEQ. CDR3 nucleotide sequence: TGTGCCAGCAGCCTTCGGAGTAGCGGGGCGTACAATGAGCAGTTCTTC. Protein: CASSLRSSGAYNEQFF.

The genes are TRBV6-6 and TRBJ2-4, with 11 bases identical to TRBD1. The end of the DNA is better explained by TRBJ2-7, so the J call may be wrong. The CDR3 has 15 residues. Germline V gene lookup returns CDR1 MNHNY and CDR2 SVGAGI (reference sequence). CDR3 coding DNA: TGTGCCAGCAGTTTACGGACAGGGGGCATCGACGAGCAGTACTTC. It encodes CASSLRTGGIDEQYF.

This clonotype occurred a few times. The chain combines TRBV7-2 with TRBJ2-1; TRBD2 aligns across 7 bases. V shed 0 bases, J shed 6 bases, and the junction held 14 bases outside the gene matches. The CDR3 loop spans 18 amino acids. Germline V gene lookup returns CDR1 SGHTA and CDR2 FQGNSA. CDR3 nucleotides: TGTGCCAGCAGCTTAGCCCGCCCGGGGAGCGGGGTCTTCAATGAGCAGTTCTTC. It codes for CASSLARPGSGVFNEQFF. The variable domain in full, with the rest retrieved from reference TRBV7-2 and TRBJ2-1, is GAGVSQSPSNKVTEKGKDVELRCDPISGHTALYWYRQSLGQGLEFLIYFQGNSAPDKSGLPSDRFSAERTGGSVSTLTIQRTQQEDSAVYLCASSLARPGSGVFNEQFFGPGTRLTVL.

This CDR3 is CSARDGVSGRAAWRNEQYF. The CDR3 bases are TGCAGTGCTAGAGATGGGGTTAGCGGGAGGGCCGCTTGGCGCAATGAGCAGTACTTC. J is TRBJ2-4 and V is TRBV20-1; 11 positions agree with TRBD2. Germline V gene sequence: CDR1 DFQATT, CDR2 SNEGSKA (reference sequence). This CDR3 contains 19 residues. V shed 0 bases, J shed 13 bases, and the junction held 23 bases outside the gene matches.

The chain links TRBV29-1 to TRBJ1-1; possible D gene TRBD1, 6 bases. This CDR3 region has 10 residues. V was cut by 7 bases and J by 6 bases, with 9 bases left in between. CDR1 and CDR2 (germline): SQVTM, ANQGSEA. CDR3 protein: CSGAGAEAFF. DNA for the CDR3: TGCAGCGGGGCAGGGGCTGAAGCTTTCTTT.

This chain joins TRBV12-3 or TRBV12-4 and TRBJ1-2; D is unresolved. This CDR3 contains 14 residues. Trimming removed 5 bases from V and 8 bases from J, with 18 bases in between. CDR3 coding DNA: TGTGCCAGCAGTCCCCAATCGACGGTGTGGGGCTACACCTTC. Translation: CASSPQSTVWGYTF.

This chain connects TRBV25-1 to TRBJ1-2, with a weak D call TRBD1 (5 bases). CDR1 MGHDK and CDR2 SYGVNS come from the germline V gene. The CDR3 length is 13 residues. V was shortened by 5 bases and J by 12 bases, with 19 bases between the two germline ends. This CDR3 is CASSRGNLWGDTF. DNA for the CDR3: TGTGCCAGCAGTAGGGGTAACTTGTGGGGGGACACCTTC.

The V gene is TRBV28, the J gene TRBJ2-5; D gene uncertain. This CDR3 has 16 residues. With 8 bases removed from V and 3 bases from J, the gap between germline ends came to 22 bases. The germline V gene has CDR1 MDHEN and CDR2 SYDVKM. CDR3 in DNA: TGTGCCAGCTGCAGTTTGGGGTTGGTCGTAGAAGAGACCCAGTACTTC. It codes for CASCSLGLVVEETQYF.

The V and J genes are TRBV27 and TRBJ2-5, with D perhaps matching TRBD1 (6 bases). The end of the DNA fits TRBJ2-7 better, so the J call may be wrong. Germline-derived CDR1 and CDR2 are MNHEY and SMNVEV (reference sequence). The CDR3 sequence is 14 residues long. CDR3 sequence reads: CASNPGHGPYEQYF. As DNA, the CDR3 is TGTGCCAGCAATCCGGGACACGGACCCTACGAGCAGTACTTC.

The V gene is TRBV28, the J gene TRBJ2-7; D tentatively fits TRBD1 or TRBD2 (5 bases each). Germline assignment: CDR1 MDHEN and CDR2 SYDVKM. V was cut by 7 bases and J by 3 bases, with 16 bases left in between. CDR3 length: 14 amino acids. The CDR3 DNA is TGTGCCAGCAAGGATCGGGACCCCCTCTACGAGCAGTACTTC. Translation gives CASKDRDPLYEQYF.

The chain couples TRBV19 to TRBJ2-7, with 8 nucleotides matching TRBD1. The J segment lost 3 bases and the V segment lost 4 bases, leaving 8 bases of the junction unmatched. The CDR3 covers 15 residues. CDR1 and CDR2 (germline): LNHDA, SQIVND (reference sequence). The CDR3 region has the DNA TGTGCCAGTAGTACTTGGACAGGGAAGGGCTACGAGCAGTACTTC. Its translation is CASSTWTGKGYEQYF.

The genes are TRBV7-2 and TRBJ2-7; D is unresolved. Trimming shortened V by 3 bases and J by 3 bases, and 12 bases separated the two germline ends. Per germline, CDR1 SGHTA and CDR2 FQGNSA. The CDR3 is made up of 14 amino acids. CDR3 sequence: CASSFRSSRYEQYF. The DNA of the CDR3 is TGTGCCAGCAGCTTCCGAAGTAGCCGCTACGAGCAGTACTTC.

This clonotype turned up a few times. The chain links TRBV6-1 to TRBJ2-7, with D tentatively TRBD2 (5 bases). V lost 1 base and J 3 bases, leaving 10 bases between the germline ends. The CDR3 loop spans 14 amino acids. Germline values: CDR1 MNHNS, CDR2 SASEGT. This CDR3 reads CASSEDSGYYEQYF. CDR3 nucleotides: TGTGCCAGCAGTGAAGACAGCGGCTACTACGAGCAGTACTTC.

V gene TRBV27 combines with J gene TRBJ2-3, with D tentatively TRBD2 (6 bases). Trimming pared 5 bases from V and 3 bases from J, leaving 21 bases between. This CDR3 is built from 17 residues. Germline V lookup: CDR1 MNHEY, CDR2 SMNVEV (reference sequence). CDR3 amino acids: CASSLTETSRLTDTQYF. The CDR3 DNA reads TGTGCCAGCAGTCTAACGGAAACTAGCCGATTAACAGATACGCAGTATTTT.

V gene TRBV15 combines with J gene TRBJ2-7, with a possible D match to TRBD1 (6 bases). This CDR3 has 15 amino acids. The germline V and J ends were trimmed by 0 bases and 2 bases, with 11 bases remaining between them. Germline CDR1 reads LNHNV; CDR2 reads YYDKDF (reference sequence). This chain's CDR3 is CATSREGRTAYEQYF. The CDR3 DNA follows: TGTGCCACCAGCAGAGAGGGACGGACAGCCTACGAGCAGTACTTC.

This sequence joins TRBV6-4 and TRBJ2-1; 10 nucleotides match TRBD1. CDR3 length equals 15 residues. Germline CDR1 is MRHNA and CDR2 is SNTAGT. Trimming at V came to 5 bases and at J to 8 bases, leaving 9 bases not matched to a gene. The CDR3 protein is CASSQTAGTGDEQFF. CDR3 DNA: TGTGCCAGCAGTCAAACGGCCGGGACAGGGGATGAGCAGTTCTTC.

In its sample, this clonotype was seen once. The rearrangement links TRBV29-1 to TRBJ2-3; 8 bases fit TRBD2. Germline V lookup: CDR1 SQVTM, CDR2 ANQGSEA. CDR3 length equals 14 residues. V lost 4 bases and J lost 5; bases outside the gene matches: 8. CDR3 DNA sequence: TGCAGCGTTGCCCCGGGGCTAGCGGGAGATACGCAGTATTTT. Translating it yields CSVAPGLAGDTQYF.

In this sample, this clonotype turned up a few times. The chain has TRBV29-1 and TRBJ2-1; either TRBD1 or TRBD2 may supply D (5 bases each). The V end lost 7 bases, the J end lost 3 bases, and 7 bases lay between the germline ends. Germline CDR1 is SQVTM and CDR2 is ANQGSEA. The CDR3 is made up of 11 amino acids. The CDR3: CSGGFYNEQFF. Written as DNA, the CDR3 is TGCAGCGGGGGGTTCTACAATGAGCAGTTCTTC.

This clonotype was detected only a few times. The CDR3 reads CASSQLTGANYGYTF. DNA of the CDR3: TGTGCCAGCAGCCAACTGACAGGAGCTAACTATGGCTACACCTTC. V usage is TRBV4-2 and J usage is TRBJ1-2; weak D call: TRBD1 (6 bases). Germline V gene lookup returns CDR1 LGHNA and CDR2 YNFKEQ. The CDR3 spans 15 residues. V lost 2 bases and J lost 0, with 10 bases in between.

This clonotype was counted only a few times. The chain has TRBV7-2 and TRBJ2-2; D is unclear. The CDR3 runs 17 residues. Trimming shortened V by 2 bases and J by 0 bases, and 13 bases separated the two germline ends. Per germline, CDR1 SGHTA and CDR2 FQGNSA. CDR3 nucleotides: TGTGCCAGCAGCTTATTCGTCCGTGGAACGAACACCGGGGAGCTGTTTTTT. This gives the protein CASSLFVRGTNTGELFF.

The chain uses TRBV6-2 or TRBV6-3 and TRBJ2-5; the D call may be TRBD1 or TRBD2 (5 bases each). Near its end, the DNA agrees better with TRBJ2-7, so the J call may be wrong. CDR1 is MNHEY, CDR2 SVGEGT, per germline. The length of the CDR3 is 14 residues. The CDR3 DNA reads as TGTGCCAGCACGGGTCCGGAAGAGGGGTACGAGCAGTACTTC. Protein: CASTGPEEGYEQYF.

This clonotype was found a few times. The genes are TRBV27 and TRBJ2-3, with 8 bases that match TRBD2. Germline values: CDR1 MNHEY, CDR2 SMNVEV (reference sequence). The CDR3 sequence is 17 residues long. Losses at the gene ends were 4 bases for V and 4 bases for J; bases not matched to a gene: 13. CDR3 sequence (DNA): TGTGCCAGCAGTTCGCGGACTAGCAACGCCGGCGCAGATACGCAGTATTTT. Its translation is CASSSRTSNAGADTQYF.

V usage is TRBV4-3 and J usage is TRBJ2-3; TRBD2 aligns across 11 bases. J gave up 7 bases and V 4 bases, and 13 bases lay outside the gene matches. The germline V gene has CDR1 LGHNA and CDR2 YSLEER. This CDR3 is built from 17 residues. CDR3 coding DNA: TGCGCCAGCAGCCCAACGTTAGCGGGAGGGGGGTCCTATACGCAGTATTTT. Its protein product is CASSPTLAGGGSYTQYF.

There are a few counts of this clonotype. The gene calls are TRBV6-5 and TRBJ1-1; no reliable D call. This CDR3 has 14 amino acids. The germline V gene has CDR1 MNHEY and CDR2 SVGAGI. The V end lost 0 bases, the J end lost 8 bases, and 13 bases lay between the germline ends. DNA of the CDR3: TGTGCCAGCAGTTACTCCCTTCAGCTCGGCGAAGCTTTCTTT. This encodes CASSYSLQLGEAFF.

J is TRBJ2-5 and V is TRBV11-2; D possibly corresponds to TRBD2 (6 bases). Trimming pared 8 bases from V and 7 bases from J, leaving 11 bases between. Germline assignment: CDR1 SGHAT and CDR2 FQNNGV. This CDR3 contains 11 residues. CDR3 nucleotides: TGTGCCAGCTCTAGAGCGGGGACCCAGTACTTC. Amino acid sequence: CASSRAGTQYF.

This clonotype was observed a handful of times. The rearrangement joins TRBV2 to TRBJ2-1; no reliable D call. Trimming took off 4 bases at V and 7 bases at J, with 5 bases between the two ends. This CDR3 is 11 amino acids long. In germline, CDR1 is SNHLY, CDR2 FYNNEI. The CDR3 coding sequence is TGTGCCAGCAGTGCTTTTAATGAGCAGTTCTTC. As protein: CASSAFNEQFF.

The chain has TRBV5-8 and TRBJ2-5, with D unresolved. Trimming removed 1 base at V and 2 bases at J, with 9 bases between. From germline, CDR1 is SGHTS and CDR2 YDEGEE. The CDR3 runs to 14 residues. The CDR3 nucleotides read TGTGCCAGCAGCTTGCCCGACTTGCAAGAGACCCAGTACTTC. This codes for CASSLPDLQETQYF.

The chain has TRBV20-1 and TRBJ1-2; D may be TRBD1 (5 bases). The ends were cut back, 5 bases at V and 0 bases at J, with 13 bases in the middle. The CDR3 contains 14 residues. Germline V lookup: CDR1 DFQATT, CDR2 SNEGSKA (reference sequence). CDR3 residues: CSAGGGVSNYGYTF. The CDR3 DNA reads TGCAGTGCTGGGGGGGGAGTCTCTAACTATGGCTACACCTTC.